This T cell receptor (beta chain) stems from a study of cytomegalovirus exposure and HLA in healthy donors. Study results and limitations: According to a later analysis, most TCR beta chains associated with CMV appeared HLA-restricted. Indistinguishable V segments such as TRBV6-2 and TRBV6-3 were excluded.

Trimming shortened V by 8 bases and J by 4 bases, and 18 bases separated the two germline ends. The CDR3 consists of 15 residues. CDR1 and CDR2 from the germline V gene are ENHRY and SYGVKD. This PCR relied on a set of 60 Vbeta primers and 13 Jbeta primers. Clones were sequenced by immunoSEQ multiplex PCR, and TCRdb holds only the in-frame ones, with some missing. The table includes more than 80,000 clones, about 78% detected once. With respect to this clone: Its antigen is undetermined.

This receptor was taken from a man aged 18-30 years in good health and CMV-seropositive. Material: PBMCs. The chain has TRBV10-3 and TRBJ1-3; D might be TRBD1 (6 bases). This chain's CDR3 is CAIGNRALSGNTIYF. In DNA, the CDR3 is TGTGCCATCGGAAACAGGGCCTTGAGCGGAAACACCATATATTTT.